These 23 T cell receptor beta chains were all obtained from the same sample, sequenced in a study of Graves' ophthalmopathy and Graves' hyperthyroidism. As the template, RNA transcripts were used to amplify TCR beta CDR3 regions. First-round RT-PCR relied on HTBI primers, and a second-round multiplex PCR came next. TCRdb reprocessed the multiplex PCR reads via MiXCR and lists one record per CDR3 protein. The sample holds around 1.1 million distinct CDR3 sequences, roughly 35% seen once. Material for sequencing was peripheral blood or thyroid tissue (not recorded which). These receptors originate from an adult man with Graves' hyperthyroidism.

The J gene is TRBJ2-3, the V gene TRBV9, with D perhaps TRBD2 (5 bases). The CDR3 has 16 amino acids. In germline, CDR1 is SGDLS, CDR2 YYNGEE. Trimming pared 1 base from V and 4 bases from J, leaving 16 bases between. CDR3 nucleotide sequence: TGTGCCAGCAGCGTAAGCGGCACTAGAGGAGCAGATACGCAGTATTTT. Protein product: CASSVSGTRGADTQYF.

In its sample, this clonotype was seen many times. The CDR3 loop reads CASSLWGTNQPQHF. CDR3 nucleotides: TGCGCCAGCAGCTTGTGGGGGACCAATCAGCCCCAGCATTTT. This rearrangement joins TRBV5-1 to TRBJ1-5, with D possibly TRBD1 on 5 matching bases. Per germline, CDR1 SGHRS and CDR2 YFSETQ. CDR3 size: 14 residues. V was trimmed by 1 base and J by 3 bases, leaving 8 bases between them.

This clonotype was found many times. The rearrangement joins TRBV24-1 to TRBJ1-2; no firm D call. The CDR3 consists of 12 residues. V was cut by 5 bases and J by 8 bases, with 11 bases left in between. Germline assignment: CDR1 KGHDR and CDR2 SFDVKD. This CDR3 reads CATSGAGYGYTF. DNA of the CDR3: TGTGCCACCAGTGGAGCGGGGTACGGCTACACCTTC.

CDR3 region: CATSRGPGSDQPQHF. The CDR3 nucleotides read TGTGCCACCAGCAGAGGGCCCGGAAGTGATCAGCCCCAGCATTTT. This chain connects TRBV15 to TRBJ1-5; D is ambiguous. The CDR3 sequence is 15 residues long. Germline V CDR1 and CDR2: LNHNV, YYDKDF (reference sequence). V lost 1 base to trimming and J lost 5 bases, with 12 bases between them.

This clonotype has ten or more counts. The chain is built from TRBV20-1 and TRBJ2-7; D is ambiguous. This CDR3 is 13 amino acids long. V lost 1 base to trimming and J lost 2 bases, with 9 bases between them. Germline lookup yields CDR1 DFQATT and CDR2 SNEGSKA (reference sequence). The CDR3 region is CSARGSVTYEQYF. The CDR3 nucleotides are TGCAGTGCTAGAGGGTCCGTAACCTACGAGCAGTACTTC.

This chain links TRBV2 with TRBJ2-2; D unresolved. The CDR3 spans 12 residues. Trimming left V 4 bases short and J 8 bases short, with 8 bases between. CDR1 and CDR2 from the germline V gene are SNHLY and FYNNEI. For the CDR3, the DNA is TGTGCCAGCAGTGTGGGCAGGGGGGAGCTGTTTTTT. Amino acid sequence: CASSVGRGELFF. Together with reference TRBV2 and TRBJ2-2, the CDR3 gives the full variable domain: EPEVTQTPSHQVTQMGQEVILRCVPISNHLYFYWYRQILGQKVEFLVSFYNNEISEKSEIFDDQFSVERPDGSNFTLKIRSTKLEDSAMYFCASSVGRGELFFGEGSRLTVL.

In the case of this clonotype: This may stem from a read error, because a much larger clone lies one nucleotide away. The chain combines TRBV29-1 with TRBJ1-1; no definite D call. The CDR3 sequence is 12 residues long. The germline CDR1 and CDR2 sequences are SQVTM and ANQGSEA. V gave up 4 bases and J gave up 5 bases, with 11 bases separating them. The CDR3 DNA is TGCAGCGTTGTGAGCCTGAGAACTGAAGCTTTCTTT. This encodes CSVVSLRTEAFF.

In regard to this clonotype: This may be a read error: a much more frequent sequence differs by one nucleotide. The CDR3 reads CASSLPGFQEAQYF. The CDR3 region has the DNA TGTGCCAGCAGTCTCCCGGGTTTCCAAGAGGCCCAGTACTTC. The chain uses TRBV7-2 and TRBJ2-5; D remains ambiguous. In germline, CDR1 is SGHTA, CDR2 FQGNSA. This CDR3 is 14 amino acids long. Together with reference TRBV7-2 and TRBJ2-5, the CDR3 gives the full variable domain: GAGVSQSPSNKVTEKGKDVELRCDPISGHTALYWYRQSLGQGLEFLIYFQGNSAPDKSGLPSDRFSAERTGGSVSTLTIQRTQQEDSAVYLCASSLPGFQEAQYFGPGTRLLVL.

The J gene is TRBJ1-1, the V gene TRBV7-9; D not certain. There are 14 residues in the CDR3. The V end lost 1 base, the J end lost 8 bases, and 14 bases lay between the germline ends. Looked up from germline, CDR1 is SEHNR and CDR2 is FQNEAQ (reference sequence). In DNA form, the CDR3 reads TGTGCCAGCAGCTTAGTACCGGGGAGGACCGAAGCTTTCTTT. Translating it yields CASSLVPGRTEAFF.

In its sample, this clonotype was seen many times. The J gene is TRBJ2-5, the V gene TRBV20-1, with 9 bases lining up with TRBD1. The V segment lost 3 bases and the J segment 5 bases; nucleotides outside the gene matches: 7. Germline lookup yields CDR1 DFQATT and CDR2 SNEGSKA (reference sequence). This CDR3 is 14 amino acids long. CDR3 nucleotides: TGCAGTGCTAGTCGGGACAGGGAGCGCGAGACCCAGTACTTC. Amino acid sequence: CSASRDRERETQYF.

This clonotype has more than one count but fewer than ten. The V gene is TRBV10-3, the J gene TRBJ1-1; D call uncertain. Between the trimmed V and J ends, which lost 4 bases and 0 bases, there was a span of 6 bases. The CDR3 loop spans 13 amino acids. Germline values: CDR1 ENHRY, CDR2 SYGVKD. The DNA for the CDR3 is TGTGCCATCAGTGCAAAGATGAACACTGAAGCTTTCTTT. Translated, it gives CAISAKMNTEAFF.

The V call is TRBV29-1, the J call TRBJ1-4; D ambiguous. CDR3 length: 11 residues. Trimming shortened V by 7 bases and J by 1 base, and 4 bases separated the two germline ends. Per the germline V gene, CDR1 is SQVTM and CDR2 is ANQGSEA. The CDR3 reads CSAITNEKLFF. In DNA, the CDR3 is TGCAGCGCGATAACTAATGAAAAACTGTTTTTT.

The chain couples TRBV25-1 to TRBJ2-2; D not resolved. V shed 2 bases and J shed 2 bases, with 9 bases lying between them. Germline loops: CDR1 MGHDK, CDR2 SYGVNS. The CDR3 covers 15 residues. Here the CDR3 DNA reads TGTGCCAGCAGTGAAAGCATTCAAAACACCGGGGAGCTGTTTTTT. Translation gives CASSESIQNTGELFF.

This clonotype was recorded at least ten times. The genes are TRBV29-1 and TRBJ2-2, with no clear D. Germline values: CDR1 SQVTM, CDR2 ANQGSEA. The V gene lost 3 bases and the J gene lost 7 bases, with 12 bases spanning the gap. The CDR3 spans 13 residues. The CDR3, as DNA: TGCAGCGTTGACCTCGGGTCCGACGGGGAGCTGTTTTTT. This gives the protein CSVDLGSDGELFF.

The chain carries TRBV11-2 and TRBJ2-6; possibly TRBD1 or TRBD2 for D (5 bases each). There are 17 residues in the CDR3. V dropped 1 base and J dropped 8 bases, with 18 bases sitting between them. Germline values: CDR1 SGHAT, CDR2 FQNNGV. DNA of the CDR3: TGTGCCAGCAGCTTAGGAGTGGGGACCCGAGCGACCAACGTCCTGACTTTC. Residues: CASSLGVGTRATNVLTF.

The rearrangement joins TRBV10-3 to TRBJ2-5, with D perhaps being TRBD1 or TRBD2 (6 bases each). CDR3 length: 14 residues. CDR1 and CDR2 from the germline V gene are ENHRY and SYGVKD. Deletions cut 2 bases from V and 3 bases from J, with 10 bases between. CDR3 in DNA: TGTGCCATCAGTGAGACCGGGGGCGAAGAGACCCAGTACTTC. Protein sequence: CAISETGGEETQYF.

The chain is built from TRBV5-4 and TRBJ1-2; D might be TRBD1 (5 bases). Germline V gene lookup returns CDR1 SGHNT and CDR2 YYREEE (reference sequence). V gave up 4 bases and J gave up 2 bases, with 15 bases separating them. This CDR3 contains 15 residues. In DNA form, the CDR3 reads TGTGCCAGCAGCCCCACACAGGCGCTCAACTATGGCTACACCTTC. This codes for CASSPTQALNYGYTF.

This clonotype came up many times. This chain connects TRBV7-9 to TRBJ2-6; D remains ambiguous. Deletions cut 6 bases from V and 2 bases from J, with 14 bases between. CDR3 length: 16 residues. Looked up from germline, CDR1 is SEHNR and CDR2 is FQNEAQ (reference sequence). CDR3 sequence: CASSLGPKAGANVLTF. CDR3 nucleotide sequence: TGTGCCAGCAGTCTCGGACCAAAGGCTGGGGCCAACGTCCTGACTTTC.

The chain links TRBV4-3 to TRBJ2-7; D possibly uses TRBD1 or TRBD2 (5 bases each). The CDR3 contains 17 residues. The V gene lost 4 bases and the J gene lost 0 bases, with 19 bases spanning the gap. Germline CDR1 is LGHNA and CDR2 is YSLEER. The CDR3 here is CASSLDPGTASSYEQYF. The CDR3 nucleotides are TGCGCCAGCAGCCTAGACCCCGGGACCGCGAGCTCCTACGAGCAGTACTTC.

This clonotype was counted ten times or more. This CDR3 is CASSLDLQGVSPLHF. As DNA, the CDR3 is TGCGCCAGCAGCTTGGATTTACAGGGGGTTTCACCCCTCCACTTT. The chain couples TRBV5-1 to TRBJ1-6; 8 bases are a match to TRBD1. Per the germline V gene, CDR1 is SGHRS and CDR2 is YFSETQ. V was pared by 0 bases and J by 9 bases, with 5 bases of the junction left unmatched. CDR3 size: 15 residues.

In this sample, this clonotype turned up many times. The rearrangement links TRBV11-2 to TRBJ2-5, with 7 bases aligning to TRBD1. This CDR3 spans 16 amino acids. From germline, CDR1 is SGHAT and CDR2 FQNNGV. V lost 5 bases to trimming and J lost 0 bases; unmatched junction nucleotides: 9. The CDR3 region is CASSPRGDRDQETQYF. The CDR3 nucleotides are TGTGCCAGCAGCCCGAGAGGCGACAGGGACCAAGAGACCCAGTACTTC.

For the CDR3, the DNA is TGCAGTGCTAGAATGGCAGACAGGGGAGTCGGCTACACCTTC. Translating gives CSARMADRGVGYTF. The J gene is TRBJ1-2, the V gene TRBV20-1, with 8 nucleotides matching TRBD1. The CDR3 has 14 amino acids. From germline, CDR1 is DFQATT and CDR2 SNEGSKA (reference sequence). With 2 bases clipped from V and 8 bases from J, the junction kept 10 bases outside the gene matches.

V and J are TRBV12-3 or TRBV12-4 and TRBJ1-1, with 7 bases fitting TRBD1. This CDR3 spans 13 amino acids. The junction had 6 bases not matched to a gene; V was cut back by 4 bases and J by 7 bases. The CDR3 is CASSSGTEYEAFF. The CDR3 DNA is TGTGCCAGCAGTTCCGGGACAGAATATGAAGCTTTCTTT.